This T cell receptor (beta chain) is drawn from a study of T cell responses to AZD1222 COVID-19 vaccine. Overall study findings and caveats: White British people made up most donors, females outnumbered males, and clonal diversity was possibly underestimated. Of spike-specific TCRs, nearly half reportedly target regions left unmutated in variants. Repertoires in all cases were sampled only once the peak T cell response had passed. CD4 TCRs associated with vaccination spanned spike, dominating at 160-218 and 743-854.

Worth noting for this clone: The antigen remains undetermined.

The CDR3 loop spans 14 amino acids. The ends were cut back, 3 bases at V and 4 bases at J, with 12 bases in the middle. Germline CDR1 reads LGHNA; CDR2 reads YSLEER. The protocol was immunoSEQ multiplex PCR, while the TCRdb copy is restricted to in-frame clones and leaves out a portion. The table has 150,000 to 200,000 clones, roughly 92% seen once. The rearrangement joins TRBV4-3 to TRBJ1-2, with D perhaps matching TRBD1 (6 bases). The sample here was peripheral blood, taken on day 0 of AZD1222 vaccination. The TCR sequence derives from an adult in good health. This chain's CDR3 is CASSQVGGGYGYTF. Here the CDR3 DNA reads TGCGCCAGCAGCCAGGTGGGGGGCGGCTATGGCTACACCTTC.